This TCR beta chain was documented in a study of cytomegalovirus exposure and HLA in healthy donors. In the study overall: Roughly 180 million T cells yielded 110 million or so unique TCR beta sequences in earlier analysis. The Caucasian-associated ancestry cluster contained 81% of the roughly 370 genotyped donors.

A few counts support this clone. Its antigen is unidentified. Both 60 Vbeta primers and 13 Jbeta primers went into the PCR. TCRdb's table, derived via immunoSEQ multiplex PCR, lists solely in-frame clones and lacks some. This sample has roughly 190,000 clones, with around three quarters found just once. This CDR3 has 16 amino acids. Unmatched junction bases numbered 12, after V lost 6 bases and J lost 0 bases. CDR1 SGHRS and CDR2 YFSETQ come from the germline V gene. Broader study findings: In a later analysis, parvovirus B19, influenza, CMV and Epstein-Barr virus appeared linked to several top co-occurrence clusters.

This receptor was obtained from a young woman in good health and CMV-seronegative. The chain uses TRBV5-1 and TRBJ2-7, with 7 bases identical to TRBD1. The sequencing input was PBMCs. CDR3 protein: CASTATGTASSYEQYF. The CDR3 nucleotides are TGCGCCAGCACTGCTACCGGGACAGCGAGCTCCTACGAGCAGTACTTC.